The rows below give T cell receptor beta chains drawn from one sample of a study of T cells expressing NK-cell markers. TCRdb reprocessed the 5' RACE reads, with one entry per CDR3 protein and no DNA. The sample includes about 400,000 distinct CDR3 sequences. The material sequenced was blood T cells: a sorted CD56 or NKG2C T cell subset, CD4+ or CD8+ T cells, or bulk PBMC T cells (not recorded which). The receptors derive from a woman aged 45-59 years in good health. The CDR3 runs from the conserved cysteine through the conserved F or W. Fields, in order: J gene, V gene, CDR3 protein.

j_gene: TRBJ2-1
v_gene: TRBV29-1
CDR3aa: CSVTRAINEQFF

j_gene: TRBJ2-5
v_gene: TRBV7-9
CDR3aa: CASRNWDNEETQYF

j_gene: TRBJ1-5
v_gene: TRBV19
CDR3aa: CASSLGGVNQPQHF

j_gene: TRBJ1-1
v_gene: TRBV6-4
CDR3aa: CASPGAEENTEAFF

j_gene: TRBJ2-2
v_gene: TRBV5-1
CDR3aa: CASSRPSTGELFF

j_gene: TRBJ2-3
v_gene: TRBV6-5
CDR3aa: CASTLRYTDTQYF

j_gene: TRBJ2-7
v_gene: TRBV6-5
CDR3aa: CASKGGTYEQYF

j_gene: TRBJ1-4
v_gene: TRBV27
CDR3aa: CASSSVFLEKLFF

j_gene: TRBJ2-1
v_gene: TRBV5-1
CDR3aa: CASTAGQGTHEQFF

j_gene: TRBJ2-2
v_gene: TRBV24-1
CDR3aa: CATSETSGSFTGELFF

j_gene: TRBJ2-4
v_gene: TRBV25-1
CDR3aa: CASSDGPGGRNIQYF

j_gene: TRBJ2-1
v_gene: TRBV24-1
CDR3aa: CATSDSFPGLAGGSYNEQFF

j_gene: TRBJ2-1
v_gene: TRBV5-5
CDR3aa: CASSLNWGLGEQFF

j_gene: TRBJ2-7
v_gene: TRBV12-3/TRBV12-4
CDR3aa: CASSSQKGTSRDEQYF

j_gene: TRBJ2-1
v_gene: TRBV27
CDR3aa: CASSFDRGTGRQFF

j_gene: TRBJ2-3
v_gene: TRBV6-7
CDR3aa: CASSYLAGVNIRTDTQYF

j_gene: TRBJ2-7
v_gene: TRBV7-9
CDR3aa: CASSPSAERGDEQYF

j_gene: TRBJ1-2
v_gene: TRBV5-1
CDR3aa: CASSLSPGEGYGYTF

j_gene: TRBJ2-2
v_gene: TRBV5-1
CDR3aa: CASSFVPLNTGELFF

j_gene: TRBJ2-1
v_gene: TRBV10-1
CDR3aa: CASSGALAGVNEQFF

j_gene: TRBJ2-5
v_gene: TRBV4-1
CDR3aa: CASSQDQGRGTNQETQYF

j_gene: TRBJ2-3
v_gene: TRBV7-8
CDR3aa: CASSPPSRPATDTQYF

j_gene: TRBJ2-7
v_gene: TRBV20-1
CDR3aa: CSARESGTSQYF

j_gene: TRBJ1-1
v_gene: TRBV10-3
CDR3aa: CAISDRTRSAMNTEAFF

j_gene: TRBJ1-1
v_gene: TRBV7-2
CDR3aa: CASSLRVRASEAFF

j_gene: TRBJ2-5
v_gene: TRBV29-1
CDR3aa: CSVAPTGFSSGRVETQYF

j_gene: TRBJ1-3
v_gene: TRBV7-9
CDR3aa: CASSLLDRGHSGNTIYF

j_gene: TRBJ1-1
v_gene: TRBV5-1
CDR3aa: CASSLGIPRTEAFF

j_gene: TRBJ1-1
v_gene: TRBV7-2
CDR3aa: CASSLVFGGTEAFF

j_gene: TRBJ2-5
v_gene: TRBV4-1
CDR3aa: CASSRAPLLVEETQYF

j_gene: TRBJ2-1
v_gene: TRBV29-1
CDR3aa: CSVRTSGSYAYNEQFF

j_gene: TRBJ2-2
v_gene: TRBV4-2
CDR3aa: CASSQGPGLNTGELFF

j_gene: TRBJ2-1
v_gene: TRBV7-3
CDR3aa: CASSSTSTSEQFF

j_gene: TRBJ1-1
v_gene: TRBV5-1
CDR3aa: CASSLGGGFNTEAFF

j_gene: TRBJ2-5
v_gene: TRBV27
CDR3aa: CASSLAGAQETQYF

j_gene: TRBJ2-3
v_gene: TRBV20-1
CDR3aa: CSARRTRRPSTDTQYF

j_gene: TRBJ2-1
v_gene: TRBV24-1
CDR3aa: CATSDSTILAGVLDEQFF

j_gene: TRBJ2-2
v_gene: TRBV18
CDR3aa: CASSPMEGGTGELFF

j_gene: TRBJ2-2
v_gene: TRBV29-1
CDR3aa: CSVPKMGVRNTGELFF

j_gene: TRBJ1-1
v_gene: TRBV18
CDR3aa: CASSIESTEAFF

j_gene: TRBJ2-7
v_gene: TRBV12-3/TRBV12-4
CDR3aa: CASSFRSRGSSSTQQYF

j_gene: TRBJ2-1
v_gene: TRBV27
CDR3aa: CASSFRGAYNEQFF

j_gene: TRBJ2-7
v_gene: TRBV20-1
CDR3aa: CSAYPRSGRPYEQYF

j_gene: TRBJ2-5
v_gene: TRBV9
CDR3aa: CASSARAGVAETQYF

j_gene: TRBJ2-1
v_gene: TRBV11-2
CDR3aa: CASSLRRVPSLWEQFF